This TCR beta chain is drawn from a study of Ad26.COV2.S vaccination and SARS-CoV-2 variants. Study findings and constraints: In TCR breadth and depth analyses, total T cell responses may have been underestimated.

Concerning this clone: The antigen is not known.

Sample treatment: about 20 received Ad26.COV2.S at low or high dose, single or two shots; 5 received placebo; per-sample allocation not given. On day 63 after the first injection, vaccine and placebo recipients gave samples. With V trimmed by 6 bases and J by 3 bases, 14 bases remained unmatched. From germline, CDR1 is MNHEY and CDR2 SMNVEV (reference sequence). The CDR3 loop spans 18 amino acids. Sequencing was performed with immunoSEQ multiplex PCR; in TCRdb, only in-frame clones are kept and a portion is missing. The table has approximately 410,000 clones, approximately 90% seen once. The J gene is TRBJ1-6, the V gene TRBV27; 7 positions match TRBD1. The source material was peripheral blood, sampled in a trial of Ad26.COV2.S vaccine versus placebo. The origin of this receptor is a person aged 18-60 years who received the Ad26.COV2.S COVID-19 vaccine or a placebo. CDR3 coding DNA: TGTGCCAGCAGCAACCACTGGGGGGACAGCAACTATAATTCACCCCTCCACTTT. This codes for CASSNHWGDSNYNSPLHF.